This is a list of T cell receptor beta chains from one sample in a study of identical twins. TCRdb re-called the 5' RACE reads with MiXCR, one entry per CDR3 protein. The sample lists 700,000 or so distinct CDR3 sequences; over 8.5% were seen once. The sample was also reused in another study, on yellow fever vaccine responses in identical twins.

The sequencing sample was made of PBMCs. The receptor set was obtained from a woman aged 18-29 years in good health. The CDR3 runs from the conserved cysteine through the conserved F or W. D genes are given only for firm matches. Not all rows give a size; the values are once, few, many and, for expanded clones, a class.

size | D | J | V | CDR3 | DNA
- | TRBD2 | TRBJ2-3 | TRBV20-1 | CSARGPTGLAERTDTQYF | TGCAGTGCTAGAGGACCTACGGGACTAGCGGAACGCACAGATACGCAGTATTTT
many | - | TRBJ2-1 | TRBV12-3/TRBV12-4 | CASSFRGEYNEQFF | TGTGCCAGCAGTTTTAGGGGGGAGTACAATGAGCAGTTCTTC
many | - | TRBJ2-2 | TRBV15 | CATSRVFDSNTGELFF | TGTGCCACCAGCAGAGTTTTCGATTCGAACACCGGGGAGCTGTTTTTT
- | - | TRBJ2-6 | TRBV5-6 | CASSFVGLRSGANVLTF | TGTGCCAGCAGCTTTGTAGGGCTAAGGTCTGGGGCCAACGTCCTGACTTTC
- | TRBD2 | TRBJ2-1 | TRBV15 | CATSPRRVAGGRDPHNEQFF | TGTGCCACCAGCCCCCGGCGGGTAGCGGGGGGGCGGGACCCCCACAATGAGCAGTTCTTC
few | - | TRBJ2-4 | TRBV19 | CASSISGALAKNIQYF | TGTGCCAGTAGTATATCCGGGGCACTAGCCAAAAACATTCAGTACTTC
few | - | TRBJ1-2 | TRBV11-2 | CASSQGGNYGYTF | TGTGCCAGCAGCCAAGGAGGAAACTATGGCTACACCTTC
many | TRBD2 | TRBJ2-1 | TRBV6-2/TRBV6-3 | CASSPGTRLYNEQFF | TGTGCCAGCAGCCCCGGGACTAGACTCTACAATGAGCAGTTCTTC
- | TRBD2 | TRBJ2-3 | TRBV12-3/TRBV12-4 | CASSPGGVGTDTQYF | TGTGCCAGCAGTCCGGGAGGGGTAGGGACAGATACGCAGTATTTT
- | TRBD2 | TRBJ2-1 | TRBV6-2/TRBV6-3 | CASQRDPYNEQFF | TGTGCCAGCCAGCGGGACCCCTACAATGAGCAGTTCTTC
- | - | TRBJ2-1 | TRBV14 | CASSPSGPSEGTQNEQFF | TGTGCCAGCAGCCCCTCCGGACCCAGCGAAGGAACACAGAATGAGCAGTTCTTC
- | TRBD1 | TRBJ2-6 | TRBV5-1 | CASSLVGTGLAGANVLTF | TGCGCCAGCAGCTTGGTAGGGACAGGGTTAGCTGGGGCCAACGTCCTGACTTTC
few | TRBD1 | TRBJ2-5 | TRBV9 | CASSVGQGGQETQYF | TGTGCCAGCAGCGTAGGACAGGGTGGCCAAGAGACCCAGTACTTC
many | - | TRBJ2-1 | TRBV7-8 | CASSDHVRAIVEQFF | TGTGCCAGCAGCGACCACGTCAGGGCTATCGTAGAACAGTTCTTC
- | TRBD2 | TRBJ2-3 | TRBV10-3 | CAISESLAEGGDTQYF | TGTGCCATCAGTGAATCACTAGCGGAAGGAGGAGATACGCAGTATTTT
few | TRBD2 | TRBJ2-5 | TRBV6-2/TRBV6-3 | CASSYSTGGETQYF | TGTGCCAGCAGTTACTCGACGGGAGGGGAGACCCAGTACTTC
few | - | TRBJ2-3 | TRBV15 | CATSRDLKGGRNPHPTDTQYF | TGTGCCACCAGCAGAGATCTAAAGGGGGGCAGAAACCCACACCCCACAGATACGCAGTATTTT
- | TRBD2 | TRBJ2-1 | TRBV12-3/TRBV12-4 | CASSAAAGSGSPRTYNEQFF | TGTGCCAGCAGTGCCGCTGCGGGTAGCGGGAGCCCCAGAACCTACAATGAGCAGTTCTTC
- | TRBD1 | TRBJ1-6 | TRBV20-1 | CSAKTGTGNSPLHF | TGCAGTGCTAAGACCGGGACAGGGAATTCACCCCTCCACTTT
few | TRBD2 | TRBJ2-3 | TRBV5-1 | CASSLRGLAGATAGTDTQYF | TGCGCCAGCAGCTTGAGGGGACTAGCGGGAGCTACGGCCGGGACAGATACGCAGTATTTT
few | - | TRBJ2-1 | TRBV20-1 | CSARPEGNEQFF | TGCAGTGCTAGACCGGAAGGCAATGAGCAGTTCTTC
few | TRBD1 | TRBJ2-1 | TRBV7-9 | CASSLRTGSMGNEQFF | TGTGCCAGCAGCTTAAGGACAGGGAGCATGGGCAATGAGCAGTTCTTC
few | - | TRBJ2-7 | TRBV4-1 | CASSVLAPVGEQYF | TGCGCCAGCAGCGTTCTGGCGCCGGTAGGTGAGCAGTACTTC
few | TRBD2 | TRBJ2-3 | TRBV11-2 | CASSLGGRALDTQYF | TGTGCCAGCAGCTTAGGCGGGAGGGCCTTAGATACGCAGTATTTT
many | TRBD2 | TRBJ2-7 | TRBV7-9 | CASSSAGTSSYEQYF | TGTGCCAGCAGCTCTGCCGGGACTAGCTCCTACGAGCAGTACTTC
many | - | TRBJ2-2 | TRBV14 | CASSQGLLRLFF | TGTGCCAGCAGCCAAGGCCTGCTGAGGCTGTTTTTT
few | - | TRBJ2-7 | TRBV7-2 | CASSFSLATYEQYF | TGTGCCAGCAGCTTTTCCCTAGCGACCTACGAGCAGTACTTC
few | TRBD2 | TRBJ2-7 | TRBV6-2/TRBV6-3 | CASSYGGDSGSSYEQYF | TGTGCCAGCAGTTACGGAGGAGATAGCGGGAGCTCCTACGAGCAGTACTTC
many | - | TRBJ1-1 | TRBV2 | CASSAFRDVTEAFF | TGTGCCAGCAGCGCCTTCAGGGACGTTACTGAAGCTTTCTTT